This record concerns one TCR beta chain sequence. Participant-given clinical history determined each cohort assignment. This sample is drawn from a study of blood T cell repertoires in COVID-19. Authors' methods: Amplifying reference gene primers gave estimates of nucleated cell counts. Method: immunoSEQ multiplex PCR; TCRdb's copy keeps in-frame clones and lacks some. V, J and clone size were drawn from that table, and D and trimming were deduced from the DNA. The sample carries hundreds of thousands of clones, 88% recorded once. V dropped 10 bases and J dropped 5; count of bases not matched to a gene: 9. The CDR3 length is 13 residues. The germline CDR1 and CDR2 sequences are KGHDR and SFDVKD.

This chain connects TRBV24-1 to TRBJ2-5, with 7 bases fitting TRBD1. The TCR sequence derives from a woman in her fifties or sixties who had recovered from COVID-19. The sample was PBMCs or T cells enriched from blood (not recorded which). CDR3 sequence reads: CATVTGQRETQYF. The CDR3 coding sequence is TGTGCCACAGTGACAGGGCAGCGGGAGACCCAGTACTTC.